This TCR beta chain is drawn from a study of monozygotic twins with cystic fibrosis. Background on the study: Library input was around 2.8 micrograms of fragmented DNA, with approximately 15 PCR cycles.

Broader study findings: Unrelated CF individuals shared fewer identical clonotypes than monozygotic CF twins. Shared CDR3 numbers were not associated with age, concordance or severity.

Details on this clone: Its antigen is undetermined.

V lost 3 bases and J lost 8, with 12 bases in between. Germline values: CDR1 SGDLS, CDR2 YYNGEE. The CDR3 sequence is 14 residues long. Clones were sequenced by immunoSEQ multiplex PCR, and TCRdb holds only the in-frame ones, with some missing. The sample records approximately 36,000 clones, 90% to 95% being singletons. Sample: blood. The chain uses TRBV9 and TRBJ1-6; D is possibly TRBD1 (6 bases). The clonotype comes from a boy between 2 and 10 years old with cystic fibrosis. The CDR3 DNA sequence: TGTGCCAGCAGCGGGTTTCCAGGGGATTCACCCCTCCACTTT. Residues: CASSGFPGDSPLHF.